This T cell receptor beta chain emerged from a study of monozygotic twins with inflammatory bowel disease. The germline gives CDR1 SQVTM, CDR2 ANQGSEA. The CDR3 is 12 residues long. From its re-call of the 5' RACE reads, TCRdb lists each CDR3 protein once, without DNA. The table for this sample gives some 300,000 distinct CDR3 sequences. This receptor was obtained from a human donor with ulcerative colitis or Crohn's disease, or a healthy co-twin of an affected twin (not recorded which). Specimen: blood. This chain joins TRBV29-1 and TRBJ2-3; the D call of TRBD2 rests on TCRdb alone, since no DNA is present to check it. CDR3 region: CSVDGGTDTQYF.